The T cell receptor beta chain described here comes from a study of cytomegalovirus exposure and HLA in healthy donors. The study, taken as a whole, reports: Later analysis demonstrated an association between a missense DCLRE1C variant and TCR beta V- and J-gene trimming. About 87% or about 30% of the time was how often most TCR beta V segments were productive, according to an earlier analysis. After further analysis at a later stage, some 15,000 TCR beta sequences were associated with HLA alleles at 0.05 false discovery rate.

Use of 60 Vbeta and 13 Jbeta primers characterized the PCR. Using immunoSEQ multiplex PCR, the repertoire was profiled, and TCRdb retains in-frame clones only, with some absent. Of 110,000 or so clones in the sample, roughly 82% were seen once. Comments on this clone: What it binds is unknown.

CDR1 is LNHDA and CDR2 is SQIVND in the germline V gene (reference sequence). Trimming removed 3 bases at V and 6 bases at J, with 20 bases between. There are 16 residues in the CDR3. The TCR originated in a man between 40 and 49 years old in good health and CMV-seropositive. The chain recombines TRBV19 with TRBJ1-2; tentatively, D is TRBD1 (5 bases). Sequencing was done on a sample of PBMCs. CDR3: CASSMVLGPLSHGYTF. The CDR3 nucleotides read TGTGCCAGTAGTATGGTTCTGGGGCCCCTGTCCCATGGCTACACCTTC.